The present T cell receptor beta chain was sequenced within a study of cytomegalovirus exposure and HLA in healthy donors. In the PCR, 60 Vbeta and 13 Jbeta primers were used. The protocol was immunoSEQ multiplex PCR, while the TCRdb copy is restricted to in-frame clones and leaves out a portion. The sample holds about 160,000 clones, just under 65% seen once. V lost 1 base and J lost 4; bases outside the gene matches: 5. Germline assignment: CDR1 SGHTA and CDR2 FQGNSA. CDR3 length: 15 residues. A note on this clone: Its antigen is not known.

The study's findings and limits: The study recorded 164 TCR beta chains that were cytomegalovirus-associated. Reports credit the classifier with highly specific, highly sensitive diagnosis of cytomegalovirus status. TCR beta sequences reportedly predicted most subjects' HLA-A and HLA-B alleles accurately. The authors confirmed in vitro that three CMV-associated chains were specific for CMV antigens.

The chain links TRBV7-2 to TRBJ2-3, with 7 positions matching TRBD2. This clonotype was obtained from a woman aged 60-75 years in good health and CMV-seropositive. Input material: PBMCs. The CDR3 loop reads CASSLDGGRSDTQYF. The CDR3 DNA follows: TGTGCCAGCAGCTTAGACGGCGGGAGATCAGATACGCAGTATTTT. Supplemented by reference TRBV7-2 and TRBJ2-3, the full variable domain reads GAGVSQSPSNKVTEKGKDVELRCDPISGHTALYWYRQSLGQGLEFLIYFQGNSAPDKSGLPSDRFSAERTGGSVSTLTIQRTQQEDSAVYLCASSLDGGRSDTQYFGPGTRLTVL.